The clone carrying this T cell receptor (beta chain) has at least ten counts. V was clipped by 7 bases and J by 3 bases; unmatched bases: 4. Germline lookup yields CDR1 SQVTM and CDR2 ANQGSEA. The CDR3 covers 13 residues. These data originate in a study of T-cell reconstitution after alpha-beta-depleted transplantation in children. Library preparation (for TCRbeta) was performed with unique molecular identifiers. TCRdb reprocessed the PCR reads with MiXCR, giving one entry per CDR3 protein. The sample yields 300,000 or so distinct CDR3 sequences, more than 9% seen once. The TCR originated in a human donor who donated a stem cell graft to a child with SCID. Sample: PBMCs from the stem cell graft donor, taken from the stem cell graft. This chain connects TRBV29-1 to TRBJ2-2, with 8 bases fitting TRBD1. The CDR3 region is CSADRGYTGELFF. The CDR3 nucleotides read TGCAGCGCTGACAGGGGATACACCGGGGAGCTGTTTTTT.